The rows below give T cell receptor beta chains drawn from one sample of a study of a mutant IDH1 vaccine in newly diagnosed glioma. Some clones are missing from TCRdb's copy, which holds only in-frame ones; the method was immunoSEQ multiplex PCR. The repertoire holds about 60,000 clones, more than 80% seen once, with around 3.5% in the top ten. No antigen has been identified for these receptors. Sample: PBMCs, taken from a glioma patient whose treatment included an IDH1 peptide vaccine. The receptors shown here come from a man aged 25 to 40 with glioma. The CDR3 runs from the conserved cysteine through the conserved F or W. D genes are given only for firm matches. Rows may omit the clone size; those that give it use once, few, many or a size class.

v_call	j_call	clone_size	d_call	cdr3_aa	cdr3_nt
TRBV5-5	TRBJ2-7	NA	TRBD2	CASSLASGSSYEQYF	TGTGCCAGCAGTCTCGCTAGCGGGAGCTCCTACGAGCAGTACTTC
TRBV7-2	TRBJ1-4	NA	NA	CASSPHRATNEKLFF	TGTGCCAGCAGCCCCCACAGGGCAACTAATGAAAAACTGTTTTTT
TRBV5-1	TRBJ2-1	NA	TRBD2	CASSLGLAVNNEQFF	TGCGCCAGCAGCTTGGGACTAGCGGTCAACAATGAGCAGTTCTTC
TRBV10-3	TRBJ1-2	NA	NA	CAIRDGNYGYTF	TGTGCCATCAGGGACGGGAACTATGGCTACACCTTC
TRBV6-4	TRBJ1-3	NA	TRBD1	CASSAGTDPGNTIYF	TGTGCCAGCAGTGCCGGGACAGACCCCGGAAACACCATATATTTT
TRBV7-9	TRBJ1-1	NA	NA	CASSLDKTEAFF	TGTGCCAGCAGCTTGGACAAGACTGAAGCTTTCTTT
TRBV5-1	TRBJ1-2	NA	NA	CASSLRPDTTNYGYTF	TGCGCCAGCAGCTTGAGACCGGACACAACTAACTATGGCTACACCTTC
TRBV7-3	TRBJ1-1	NA	NA	CASSLTGGGANTEAFF	TGTGCCAGCAGCTTAACGGGGGGTGGAGCGAACACTGAAGCTTTCTTT
TRBV10-3	TRBJ2-7	NA	NA	CAISGGQNTRYEQYF	TGTGCCATCAGTGGTGGGCAGAACACACGGTACGAGCAGTACTTC
TRBV7-2	TRBJ2-2	NA	NA	CASSFLLNTGELFF	TGTGCCAGCAGCTTTCTACTCAACACCGGGGAGCTGTTTTTT
TRBV6-5	TRBJ1-2	NA	NA	CASSPLGEGIHGYTF	TGTGCCAGCAGTCCCTTGGGGGAAGGCATCCATGGCTACACCTTC
TRBV7-9	TRBJ2-7	NA	NA	CASSLALASSYEQYF	TGTGCCAGCAGCTTAGCGCTAGCTTCTTCATACGAGCAGTACTTC
TRBV6-1	TRBJ2-2	NA	NA	CASPRADTGELFF	TGTGCCAGCCCAAGGGCGGACACCGGGGAGCTGTTTTTT
TRBV29-1	TRBJ2-7	NA	NA	CSAGQGLFYEQYF	TGCAGCGCAGGACAGGGACTATTCTACGAGCAGTACTTC
TRBV23-1	TRBJ2-7	NA	NA	CASSQDEQYF	TGCGCCAGCAGTCAGGACGAGCAGTACTTC
TRBV5-1	TRBJ1-5	once	NA	CASSLDPSNQPQHF	TGCGCCAGCAGCTTGGATCCTAGCAATCAGCCCCAGCATTTT
TRBV7-6	TRBJ2-5	NA	TRBD2	CASSLDSGLAGETQYF	TGTGCCAGCAGCTTGGACTCGGGACTAGCGGGAGAGACCCAGTACTTC
TRBV5-5	TRBJ1-1	NA	NA	CASSLWLRETEAFF	TGTGCCAGCAGCTTGTGGTTGCGGGAGACTGAAGCTTTCTTT
TRBV19	TRBJ1-5	NA	NA	CASSPVRGIQPQHF	TGTGCCAGTAGCCCGGTGAGAGGGATCCAGCCCCAGCATTTT
TRBV27	TRBJ2-1	NA	TRBD2	CASSLRALAGGIEQFF	TGTGCCAGCAGTTTAAGGGCCCTAGCGGGAGGAATTGAGCAGTTCTTC
TRBV30	TRBJ1-1	NA	NA	CAWSVGRAGAEAFF	TGTGCCTGGAGTGTGGGGCGGGCGGGCGCTGAAGCTTTCTTT
TRBV28	TRBJ2-7	NA	NA	CASSLQGFTYEQYF	TGTGCCAGCAGTTTGCAAGGTTTTACCTACGAGCAGTACTTC
TRBV30	TRBJ2-2	NA	NA	CAWTANTGELFF	TGTGCCTGGACGGCGAACACCGGGGAGCTGTTTTTT
TRBV6-1	TRBJ1-5	NA	TRBD1	CASRVTGGNQPQHF	TGTGCCAGCAGGGTGACAGGGGGCAATCAGCCCCAGCATTTT
TRBV4-2	TRBJ2-1	NA	NA	CASSQGSLYNEQFF	TGTGCCAGCAGCCAAGGCTCTCTCTACAATGAGCAGTTCTTC
TRBV2	TRBJ2-6	NA	NA	CASRRGVSSGANVLTF	TGTGCCAGCAGGAGGGGAGTTAGCTCTGGGGCCAACGTCCTGACTTTC
TRBV5-1	TRBJ1-1	once	NA	CASSLSGGGEAFF	TGCGCCAGCAGCTTGTCGGGGGGTGGTGAAGCTTTCTTT
TRBV28	TRBJ1-2	many	NA	CASSWGLAAMHGYTF	TGTGCCAGCAGTTGGGGCTTGGCAGCAATGCATGGCTACACCTTC
TRBV19	TRBJ1-5	NA	NA	CASSKVVQNDQPQHF	TGTGCCAGTAGTAAGGTCGTTCAAAACGATCAGCCCCAGCATTTT
TRBV7-9	TRBJ1-1	NA	TRBD1	CASSTGTGEAFF	TGTGCCAGCAGCACCGGGACAGGAGAAGCTTTCTTT
TRBV5-1	TRBJ2-7	NA	TRBD2	CASSESGGRSYEQYF	TGCGCCAGCAGCGAAAGCGGGGGCCGCTCCTACGAGCAGTACTTC
TRBV6-1	TRBJ2-6	NA	NA	CASSELSGANVLTF	TGTGCCAGCAGTGAACTCTCTGGGGCCAACGTCCTGACTTTC
TRBV25-1	TRBJ1-1	few	NA	CASSESRGDVSEAFF	TGTGCCAGCAGTGAATCGAGGGGAGACGTGTCTGAAGCTTTCTTT
TRBV5-4	TRBJ1-4	NA	TRBD1	CASSQGQGTNEKLFF	TGTGCCAGCAGCCAGGGACAGGGGACTAATGAAAAACTGTTTTTT
TRBV29-1	TRBJ2-1	NA	TRBD1	CSVIRGNEQFF	TGCAGCGTGATCAGGGGGAATGAGCAGTTCTTC
TRBV7-2	TRBJ2-7	NA	NA	CASSPRGSRASVEQYF	TGTGCCAGCAGCCCAAGAGGGAGTCGGGCTTCTGTCGAGCAGTACTTC
TRBV6-1	TRBJ1-2	NA	TRBD1	CASSAEGQGPYGYTF	TGTGCCAGCAGTGCGGAGGGACAGGGGCCCTATGGCTACACCTTC
TRBV5-1	TRBJ1-4	NA	NA	CASSREQGTNEKLFF	TGCGCCAGCAGCCGGGAACAGGGAACTAATGAAAAACTGTTTTTT
TRBV11-2	TRBJ1-1	medium-sized	NA	CASSLDPNTEAFF	TGTGCCAGCAGCTTAGATCCCAACACTGAAGCTTTCTTT
TRBV4-2	TRBJ2-5	once	NA	CASSQEGVETQYF	TGTGCCAGCAGCCAAGAAGGGGTGGAGACCCAGTACTTC
TRBV7-6	TRBJ2-1	once	NA	CASSLGGTESSEQFF	TGTGCCAGCAGCTTGGGGGGTACGGAGTCGAGTGAGCAGTTCTTC
TRBV5-4	TRBJ2-1	NA	NA	CASSFNNAQFF	TGTGCCAGCAGCTTCAACAATGCGCAGTTCTTC